A selection of T cell receptor beta chains follows, all from one sample in a study of blood T cell repertoires in COVID-19. Profiled with immunoSEQ multiplex PCR; TCRdb holds only in-frame clones, not every one. The sample includes approximately 50,000 clones, around 85% of them seen just once. Sequenced input: peripheral blood. The origin of the receptors is a man between 60 and 70 years old with acute or convalescent COVID-19. CDR3s include the opening cysteine and the closing phenylalanine or tryptophan. D genes are given only for firm matches. Only some rows state a clone size, as once, few, many or a class for expanded clones.

v_gene: TRBV15; d_gene: TRBD1; abundance: few; j_gene: TRBJ1-4; len: 14; CDR3nt: TGTGCCACCAGCAGAGAACAGGGGAGGGAAAAACTGTTTTTT; CDR3aa: CATSREQGREKLFF
v_gene: TRBV4-1; d_gene: TRBD1; abundance: once; j_gene: TRBJ1-2; len: 15; CDR3nt: TGCGCCAGCAGATTCCGAGGGACAGACAACTATGGCTACACCTTC; CDR3aa: CASRFRGTDNYGYTF
v_gene: TRBV28; d_gene: TRBD1; abundance: once; j_gene: TRBJ2-7; len: 15; CDR3nt: TGTGCCAGCTCACCGGGACAGGAGACGTCCTACGAGCAGTACTTC; CDR3aa: CASSPGQETSYEQYF
v_gene: TRBV6-5; d_gene: NA; abundance: NA; j_gene: TRBJ2-7; len: 14; CDR3nt: TGTGCCAGCAGAGTGCGGGGCAGGCCGAGCGAGCAGTACTTC; CDR3aa: CASRVRGRPSEQYF
v_gene: TRBV29-1; d_gene: TRBD1; abundance: NA; j_gene: TRBJ2-3; len: 15; CDR3nt: TGCAGCGTTGAGCGACAGGGGGGAAGGACAGATACGCAGTATTTT; CDR3aa: CSVERQGGRTDTQYF
v_gene: TRBV4-1; d_gene: NA; abundance: once; j_gene: TRBJ1-6; len: 17; CDR3nt: TGCGCCAGCAGCCAGGACCCCCCAGGGACCTATAATTCACCCCTCCACTTT; CDR3aa: CASSQDPPGTYNSPLHF
v_gene: TRBV27; d_gene: TRBD1; abundance: NA; j_gene: TRBJ2-4; len: 14; CDR3nt: TGTGCCAGCAGTCCGGACAGGGTCAAAAACATTCAGTACTTC; CDR3aa: CASSPDRVKNIQYF
v_gene: TRBV7-9; d_gene: TRBD1; abundance: NA; j_gene: TRBJ2-7; len: 15; CDR3nt: TGTGCCAGCAGCTTAGCTCCAGGGGGCGATTGGGAGCAGTACTTC; CDR3aa: CASSLAPGGDWEQYF
v_gene: TRBV9; d_gene: NA; abundance: NA; j_gene: TRBJ1-3; len: 16; CDR3nt: TGTGCCAGCAGCGTAGCTGTCGCAGGGTCTGGAAACACCATATATTTT; CDR3aa: CASSVAVAGSGNTIYF
v_gene: TRBV3-1/TRBV3-2; d_gene: NA; abundance: NA; j_gene: TRBJ1-3; len: 15; CDR3nt: TGTGCCAGCAGCCAAGAAGGGGGCTCTGGAAACACCATATATTTT; CDR3aa: CASSQEGGSGNTIYF
v_gene: TRBV7-9; d_gene: NA; abundance: NA; j_gene: TRBJ2-3; len: 13; CDR3nt: TGTGCCAGCACCCCCGGAGCCACAGATACGCAGTATTTT; CDR3aa: CASTPGATDTQYF
v_gene: TRBV5-1; d_gene: NA; abundance: NA; j_gene: TRBJ2-1; len: 16; CDR3nt: TGCGCCAGCAGCGGCGGTCGGCACCTCCAAGGAAATGAGCAGTTCTTC; CDR3aa: CASSGGRHLQGNEQFF
v_gene: TRBV3-1/TRBV3-2; d_gene: TRBD2; abundance: NA; j_gene: TRBJ2-7; len: 15; CDR3nt: TGTGCCAGCAGCGCCAGACTAGCGGGCCCCTACGAGCAGTACTTC; CDR3aa: CASSARLAGPYEQYF
v_gene: TRBV5-1; d_gene: NA; abundance: NA; j_gene: TRBJ1-2; len: 16; CDR3nt: TGCGCCAGCAGCTTGAATCCCTCCGCCAGGAACTATGGCTACACCTTC; CDR3aa: CASSLNPSARNYGYTF
v_gene: TRBV4-1; d_gene: TRBD1; abundance: NA; j_gene: TRBJ2-6; len: 19; CDR3nt: TGCGCCAGCAGCCTACCGACAGGGGTTCTTTTATCTGGGGCCAACGTCCTGACTTTC; CDR3aa: CASSLPTGVLLSGANVLTF
v_gene: TRBV20-1; d_gene: NA; abundance: NA; j_gene: TRBJ1-6; len: 13; CDR3nt: TGCAGTGCTACTGAGAGTGGTAATTCACCCCTCCACTTT; CDR3aa: CSATESGNSPLHF
v_gene: TRBV2; d_gene: NA; abundance: NA; j_gene: TRBJ1-5; len: 14; CDR3nt: TGTGCCAGCAACGTAGGGGGTCAGAATCAGCCCCAGCATTTT; CDR3aa: CASNVGGQNQPQHF
v_gene: TRBV4-2; d_gene: TRBD2; abundance: once; j_gene: TRBJ2-1; len: 16; CDR3nt: TGTGCCAGCAGCCAGGAAACCGGGACTACCTACAATGAGCAGTTCTTC; CDR3aa: CASSQETGTTYNEQFF
v_gene: TRBV28; d_gene: TRBD1; abundance: NA; j_gene: TRBJ2-2; len: 15; CDR3nt: TGTGCCAGCAGTCCCAACAGGGGGCGCGGCGGGGAGCTGTTTTTT; CDR3aa: CASSPNRGRGGELFF
v_gene: TRBV12-3/TRBV12-4; d_gene: NA; abundance: NA; j_gene: TRBJ2-7; len: 13; CDR3nt: TGTGCCAGCAGCCCTGGTTGGGCCCACGAGCAGTACTTC; CDR3aa: CASSPGWAHEQYF
v_gene: TRBV7-2; d_gene: NA; abundance: NA; j_gene: TRBJ1-2; len: 13; CDR3nt: TGTGCCAGCAGCAGGACAGCCCACTATGGCTACACCTTC; CDR3aa: CASSRTAHYGYTF
v_gene: TRBV21-1; d_gene: NA; abundance: NA; j_gene: TRBJ2-7; len: 16; CDR3nt: TGTGCCAGCAGCAAAGGGGGCAAGGGCCTTTCGGGCGAGCAGTACTTC; CDR3aa: CASSKGGKGLSGEQYF
v_gene: TRBV6-5; d_gene: NA; abundance: NA; j_gene: TRBJ1-2; len: 13; CDR3nt: TGTGCCACGGGGCAGGGGTTCGGCTATGGCTACACCTTC; CDR3aa: CATGQGFGYGYTF
v_gene: TRBV30; d_gene: NA; abundance: NA; j_gene: TRBJ2-7; len: 14; CDR3nt: TGTGCCTGGAGCCACAGGGTAGGATTTGGCGAGCAGTACTTC; CDR3aa: CAWSHRVGFGEQYF
v_gene: TRBV12-3/TRBV12-4; d_gene: NA; abundance: NA; j_gene: TRBJ1-3; len: 11; CDR3nt: TGTGCCAGCAGTTTGAGGAACACCATATATTTT; CDR3aa: CASSLRNTIYF
v_gene: TRBV28; d_gene: TRBD1; abundance: NA; j_gene: TRBJ1-4; len: 17; CDR3nt: TGTGCCAGCAGTCCAGACAGGGGAAGTGCGGGTAATGAAAAACTGTTTTTT; CDR3aa: CASSPDRGSAGNEKLFF
v_gene: TRBV4-1; d_gene: TRBD2; abundance: NA; j_gene: TRBJ2-1; len: 16; CDR3nt: TGCGCCAGCAGGCCCATTGCGGGGGGCTCCTACAATGAGCAGTTCTTC; CDR3aa: CASRPIAGGSYNEQFF
v_gene: TRBV6-5; d_gene: NA; abundance: NA; j_gene: TRBJ2-5; len: 13; CDR3nt: TGTGCCAGCAGTCGGGACTTACAAGAGACCCAGTACTTC; CDR3aa: CASSRDLQETQYF
v_gene: TRBV7-2; d_gene: TRBD1; abundance: NA; j_gene: TRBJ1-2; len: 14; CDR3nt: TGTGCCAGCAGCTTTGGGACAGGGGGCGTGGGCTACACCTTC; CDR3aa: CASSFGTGGVGYTF
v_gene: TRBV28; d_gene: NA; abundance: NA; j_gene: TRBJ1-2; len: 13; CDR3nt: TGTGCCAGCAGTCCGCTCTTCACGGATGGCTACACCTTC; CDR3aa: CASSPLFTDGYTF
v_gene: TRBV7-9; d_gene: NA; abundance: NA; j_gene: TRBJ1-3; len: 14; CDR3nt: TGTGCCAGCAGCTTAGCGGGCAGGGAAAACACCATATATTTT; CDR3aa: CASSLAGRENTIYF
v_gene: TRBV28; d_gene: TRBD1; abundance: few; j_gene: TRBJ1-2; len: 14; CDR3nt: TGTGCCAGCAGTCTAAGGGACAGGGGGCATGGCTACACCTTC; CDR3aa: CASSLRDRGHGYTF
v_gene: TRBV6-5; d_gene: NA; abundance: NA; j_gene: TRBJ1-6; len: 13; CDR3nt: TGTGCCAGCCAAAAGCCTTATAATTCACCCCTCCACTTT; CDR3aa: CASQKPYNSPLHF
v_gene: TRBV7-9; d_gene: TRBD1; abundance: once; j_gene: TRBJ1-5; len: 14; CDR3nt: TGTGCCAGCAGCCCAGACAGGGGCAATCAGCCCCAGCATTTT; CDR3aa: CASSPDRGNQPQHF
v_gene: TRBV27; d_gene: TRBD2; abundance: NA; j_gene: TRBJ2-2; len: 15; CDR3nt: TGTGCCAGCGCGACTAGCGGGAGGAACACCGGGGAGCTGTTTTTT; CDR3aa: CASATSGRNTGELFF
v_gene: TRBV28; d_gene: NA; abundance: NA; j_gene: TRBJ1-1; len: 12; CDR3nt: TGTGCCAGCAGTTTTGCGGAATCTGAAGCTTTCTTT; CDR3aa: CASSFAESEAFF
v_gene: TRBV4-1; d_gene: TRBD1; abundance: few; j_gene: TRBJ2-7; len: 15; CDR3nt: TGCGCCAGCAGCCAAGGACAGGGGGAAGGCTACGAGCAGTACTTC; CDR3aa: CASSQGQGEGYEQYF
v_gene: TRBV9; d_gene: NA; abundance: NA; j_gene: TRBJ2-7; len: 16; CDR3nt: TGTGCCAGCAGCGCTCCGTCCCCCGGGACAATATACGAGCAGTACTTC; CDR3aa: CASSAPSPGTIYEQYF
v_gene: TRBV11-2; d_gene: NA; abundance: NA; j_gene: TRBJ1-1; len: 13; CDR3nt: TGTGCCAGCAGCAGACAGCCGAACACTGAAGCTTTCTTT; CDR3aa: CASSRQPNTEAFF
v_gene: TRBV28; d_gene: TRBD1; abundance: NA; j_gene: TRBJ2-7; len: 11; CDR3nt: TGTGCCAGCAGCTGGGACAGGGATAAGTACTTC; CDR3aa: CASSWDRDKYF
v_gene: TRBV27; d_gene: TRBD1; abundance: NA; j_gene: TRBJ1-2; len: 16; CDR3nt: TGTGCCAGCAGTACCATACACAGGGGAGGTAGCTATGGCTACACCTTC; CDR3aa: CASSTIHRGGSYGYTF
v_gene: TRBV11-1; d_gene: TRBD1; abundance: NA; j_gene: TRBJ2-7; len: 14; CDR3nt: TGTGCCAGCAGCCGAAACAGGGGAACCTACGAGCAGTACTTC; CDR3aa: CASSRNRGTYEQYF
v_gene: TRBV7-3; d_gene: NA; abundance: NA; j_gene: TRBJ2-1; len: 13; CDR3nt: TGTGCCAGAGCGGACAGCCCCTACAATGAGCAGTTCTTC; CDR3aa: CARADSPYNEQFF
v_gene: TRBV24-1; d_gene: NA; abundance: NA; j_gene: TRBJ2-5; len: 13; CDR3nt: TGTGCCACCAGTGACCCTACTAGGGAGACCCAGTACTTC; CDR3aa: CATSDPTRETQYF
v_gene: TRBV11-2; d_gene: NA; abundance: NA; j_gene: TRBJ1-6; len: 15; CDR3nt: TGTGCCAGCAGCGCCCTACAGGGCTTGAATTCACCCCTCCACTTT; CDR3aa: CASSALQGLNSPLHF
v_gene: TRBV27; d_gene: TRBD2; abundance: NA; j_gene: TRBJ2-7; len: 15; CDR3nt: TGTGCCAGCAGTTCCTTGGGGCGGGGGGACTACGAGCAGTACTTC; CDR3aa: CASSSLGRGDYEQYF
v_gene: TRBV7-6; d_gene: TRBD2; abundance: NA; j_gene: TRBJ2-3; len: 15; CDR3nt: TGTGCCAGCAGCGCACTAGCGGGAGTCTCAGATACGCAGTATTTT; CDR3aa: CASSALAGVSDTQYF
v_gene: TRBV7-2; d_gene: NA; abundance: NA; j_gene: TRBJ1-5; len: 15; CDR3nt: TGTGCCAGCAGCTTAGCGGGCTATAGCAATCAGCCCCAGCATTTT; CDR3aa: CASSLAGYSNQPQHF
v_gene: TRBV12-3/TRBV12-4; d_gene: NA; abundance: NA; j_gene: TRBJ1-2; len: 13; CDR3nt: TGTGCCAGCAGTTTTGGCAGGGGTTATGGCTACACCTTC; CDR3aa: CASSFGRGYGYTF